This TCR beta chain emerged from a study of response to subunit inactivated influenza vaccine. TCRdb re-analysed the RT-PCR reads in MiXCR, keeping a single row per CDR3 protein. The table records over 450,000 distinct CDR3 sequences, 13% of them present only once. Overall study findings and caveats: Seasonal influenza vaccination, on each occasion, was suggested by the authors to recruit few new T cells.

A note on this clonotype: The target antigen is unknown.

The CDR3 consists of 16 residues. Deletions cut 5 bases from V and 7 bases from J, with 21 bases between. Germline-derived CDR1 and CDR2 are DFQATT and SNEGSKA (reference sequence). This receptor was obtained from a man aged 45-65 years who received an inactivated influenza vaccine. Source: PBMCs from blood, taken 45 days after vaccination. J is TRBJ1-6 and V is TRBV20-1; no clear D. CDR3 sequence reads: CSAGPPTGRANSPLHF. The CDR3 DNA reads TGCAGTGCTGGCCCCCCCACCGGGAGGGCGAATTCACCCCTCCACTTT.